This T cell receptor (beta chain) was profiled in a study of blood T cell repertoires in COVID-19. Germline loops: CDR1 LGHNT, CDR2 FRNRAP. Germline trimming cut 7 bases from V and 3 bases from J; bases unmatched to any gene: 4. The CDR3 is 13 amino acids. This table comes from immunoSEQ multiplex PCR, and its TCRdb copy is limited to in-frame clones, with some not included. The data show approximately 120,000 clones, roughly 74% seen once. This chain links TRBV12-5 with TRBJ2-3; TRBD2 matches at 7 bases. Material for sequencing was peripheral blood. This receptor was obtained from a man in his 60s with acute or convalescent COVID-19. The CDR3 DNA follows: TGTGCTAGTGCGGTCGGGGGGACAGATACGCAGTATTTT. Translating it yields CASAVGGTDTQYF.